This record looks at one T cell receptor beta chain sequence and its context. Its antigen is as yet unknown. This sample's time point: patch test 1, 2 weeks after DPC sensitization. Treatment described: therapeutic diphenylcyclopropenone sensitization with weekly scalp DPC. The CDR3 is 14 amino acids. V trimming: 3 bases; J trimming: 4 bases; junction bases outside the gene matches: 6. In germline, CDR1 is GTSNPN, CDR2 SVGIG (reference sequence). Using its own MiXCR run on the RACE reads, TCRdb lists one record per CDR3 protein. The sample lists a few hundred thousand distinct CDR3 sequences, around 5% occurring once. The sample originates from a study of human T cells and chemical hapten exposure. Study-wide context: Sensitization employed 2% DPC on about 2 cm by about 2 cm of upper inner arm skin. Patients additionally received therapeutic doses of diphenylcyclopropenone on the scalp once a week, and this continued throughout the approximately 26-week study.

The study, taken as a whole, reports: Among expanded TCRs, significantly more large CDR3 similarity clusters formed than among controls.

Here the sequenced sample was whole blood, taken in connection with sensitization to the hapten diphenylcyclopropenone (DPC). The receptor's source is a woman between 50 and 59 years old with alopecia areata. Some clones in this sample may be carry-over from other donors' samples. The rearrangement joins TRBV30 to TRBJ1-1; 9 nucleotides line up with TRBD1. CDR3 amino acids: CAWRGDREFTEAFF. The CDR3 nucleotides read TGTGCCTGGAGGGGGGACAGGGAATTCACTGAAGCTTTCTTT. Full variable domain (missing parts from reference TRBV30 and TRBJ1-1): SQTIHQWPATLVQPVGSPLSLECTVEGTSNPNLYWYRQAAGRGLQLLFYSVGIGQISSEVPQNLSASRPQDRQFILSSKKLLLSDSGFYLCAWRGDREFTEAFFGQGTRLTVV.